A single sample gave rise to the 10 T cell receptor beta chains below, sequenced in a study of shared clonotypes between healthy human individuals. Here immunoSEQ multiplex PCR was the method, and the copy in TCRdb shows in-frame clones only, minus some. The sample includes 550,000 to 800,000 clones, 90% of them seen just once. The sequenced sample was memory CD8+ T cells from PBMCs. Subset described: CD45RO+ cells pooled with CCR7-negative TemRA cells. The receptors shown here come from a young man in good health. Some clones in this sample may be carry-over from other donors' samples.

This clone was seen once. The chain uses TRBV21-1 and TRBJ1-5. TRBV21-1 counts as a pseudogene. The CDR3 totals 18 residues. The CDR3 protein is CASSNYWKPRWGNQPQHF. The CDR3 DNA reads TGTGCCAGCAGTAACTATTGGAAACCGCGGTGGGGCAATCAGCCCCAGCATTTT.

CDR3 sequence reads: CASSFSGEGYEQYF. The DNA for the CDR3 is TGTGCCAGCAGTTTTAGCGGAGAAGGCTACGAGCAGTACTTC. V usage is TRBV27 and J usage is TRBJ2-7, with D possibly matching TRBD2 (6 bases). Per the germline V gene, CDR1 is MNHEY and CDR2 is SMNVEV (reference sequence). The CDR3 is made up of 14 amino acids. V lost 3 bases, J lost 3 bases, and 12 bases lay in between.

CDR3 region: CASKPLIRDIFSYGYTF. The CDR3 region has the DNA TGTGCCAGCAAACCACTAATCCGGGACATCTTTTCCTATGGCTACACCTTC. This rearrangement joins TRBV28 to TRBJ1-2; possibly TRBD1 for D (6 bases). Germline V lookup: CDR1 MDHEN, CDR2 SYDVKM. Deletions cut 7 bases from V and 4 bases from J, with 25 bases between. The CDR3 has 17 amino acids.

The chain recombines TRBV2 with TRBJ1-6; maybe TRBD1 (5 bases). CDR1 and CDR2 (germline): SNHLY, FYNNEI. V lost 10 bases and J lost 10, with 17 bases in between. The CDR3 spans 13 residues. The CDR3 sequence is CATPGPKGSPLHF. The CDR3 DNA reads TGTGCCACCCCGGGACCGAAGGGGTCACCCCTCCACTTT. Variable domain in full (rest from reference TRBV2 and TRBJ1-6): EPEVTQTPSHQVTQMGQEVILRCVPISNHLYFYWYRQILGQKVEFLVSFYNNEISEKSEIFDDQFSVERPDGSNFTLKIRSTKLEDSAMYFCATPGPKGSPLHFGNGTRLTVT.

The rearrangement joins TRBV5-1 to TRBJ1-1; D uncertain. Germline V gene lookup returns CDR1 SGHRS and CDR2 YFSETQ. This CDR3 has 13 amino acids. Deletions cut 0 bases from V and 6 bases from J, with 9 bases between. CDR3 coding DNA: TGCGCCAGCAGCTTGGAGTGGCGGTCTGAAGCTTTCTTT. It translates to CASSLEWRSEAFF.

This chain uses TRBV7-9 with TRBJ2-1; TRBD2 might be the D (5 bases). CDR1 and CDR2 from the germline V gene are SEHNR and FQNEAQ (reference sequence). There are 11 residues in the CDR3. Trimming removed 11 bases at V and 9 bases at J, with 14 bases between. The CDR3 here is CALQDGGEQFF. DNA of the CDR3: TGTGCCCTACAAGACGGAGGTGAGCAGTTCTTC.

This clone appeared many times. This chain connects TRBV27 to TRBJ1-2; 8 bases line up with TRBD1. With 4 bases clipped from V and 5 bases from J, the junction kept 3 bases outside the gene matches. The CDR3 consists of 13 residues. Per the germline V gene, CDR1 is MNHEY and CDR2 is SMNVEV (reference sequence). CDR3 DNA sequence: TGTGCCAGCAGTTCCGACAGGGGTTATGGCTACACCTTC. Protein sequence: CASSSDRGYGYTF.

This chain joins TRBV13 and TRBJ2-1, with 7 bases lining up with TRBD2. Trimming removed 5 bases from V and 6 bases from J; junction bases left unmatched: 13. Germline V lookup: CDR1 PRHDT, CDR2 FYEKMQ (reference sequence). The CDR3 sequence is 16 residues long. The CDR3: CASSGPERGTFNEQFF. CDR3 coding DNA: TGTGCCAGCAGCGGCCCTGAGCGGGGAACTTTCAATGAGCAGTTCTTC. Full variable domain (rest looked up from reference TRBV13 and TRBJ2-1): AAGVIQSPRHLIKEKRETATLKCYPIPRHDTVYWYQQGPGQDPQFLISFYEKMQSDKGSIPDRFSAQQFSDYHSELNMSSLELGDSALYFCASSGPERGTFNEQFFGPGTRLTVL.

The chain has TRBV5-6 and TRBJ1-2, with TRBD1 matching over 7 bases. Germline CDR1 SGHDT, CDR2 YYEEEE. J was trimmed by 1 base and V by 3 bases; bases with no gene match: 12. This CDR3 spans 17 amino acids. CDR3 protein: CASSSFGGQILNYGYTF. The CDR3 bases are TGTGCCAGCAGCTCGTTCGGGGGACAGATACTTAACTATGGCTACACCTTC.

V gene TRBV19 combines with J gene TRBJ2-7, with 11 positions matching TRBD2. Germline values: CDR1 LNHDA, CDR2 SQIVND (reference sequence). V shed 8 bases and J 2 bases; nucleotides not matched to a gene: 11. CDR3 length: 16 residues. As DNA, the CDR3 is TGTGCCAGTCTTGGACCCGGGACTAGCGGCACCTACGAGCAGTACTTC. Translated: CASLGPGTSGTYEQYF.